This T cell receptor (beta chain) was identified in a study of CD8 T cells in ankylosing spondylitis. Study results and caveats: In ankylosing spondylitis blood, a motif of roughly 8 highly homologous TCR beta variants appeared characteristic. The authors reported significant enrichment of disease-linked clones in matched ankylosing spondylitis synovial fluid. Previous work reported some of these motif variants in the synovial fluid and blood of reactive arthritis.

The CDR3 sequence is 15 residues long. Germline CDR1 reads SGDLS; CDR2 reads YYNGEE. Trimming at V came to 3 bases and at J to 5 bases, leaving 9 bases not matched to a gene. Only a few counts were recorded for this clonotype. The target antigen is unknown. Making the TCR beta libraries involved quantitative 5'-RACE with molecular barcodes. TCRdb reprocessed the 5' RACE reads via MiXCR and lists one record per CDR3 protein. The data contain a few hundred thousand distinct CDR3 sequences, roughly 8% of them singletons. The sample taken for sequencing was blood, either unsorted or a sorted T cell fraction (not recorded which). This chain uses TRBV9 with TRBJ2-5, with TRBD1 matching 8 bases. The sequence derives from a male donor with ankylosing spondylitis. CDR3 sequence (DNA): TGTGCCAGCAGCGATCCACAGGGGGGAGAGGAGACCCAGTACTTC. This codes for CASSDPQGGEETQYF.